This TCR beta chain was recorded in a study of control samples from healthy donors and cancer patients. Profiling relied on immunoSEQ multiplex PCR, and the TCRdb table lists in-frame clones only, not all of them. Here the sample spans about 160,000 clones, about 94% being singletons. Germline CDR1 reads SQVTM; CDR2 reads ANQGSEA. Trimming took 4 bases from V and 3 from J; bases not matched to a gene: 0. The CDR3 runs 15 residues. Sequencing was performed on blood. V usage is TRBV29-1 and J usage is TRBJ2-2; 15 nucleotides match TRBD2. The source of this sequence is a woman in her thirties or forties in good health. CDR3 amino acids: CSVGTSGGDTGELFF. CDR3 bases: TGCAGCGTTGGGACTAGCGGGGGGGACACCGGGGAGCTGTTTTTT.